The next 19 T cell receptor beta chains were all read from a single sample in a study of cytomegalovirus exposure and HLA in healthy donors (dated by TCRdb to the late 2010s). The library was made by the immunoSEQ multiplex PCR assay. The multiplex PCR relied on a mix of 60 forward primers for TCR Vbeta segments and 13 reverse primers for TCR Jbeta segments. In its TCRdb copy, this immuneACCESS table keeps in-frame sequences only and misses some clones. Where compared with another copy, unresolved V genes explain less than half of these, and the others have no known cause. The sample's table covers 150,000 to 200,000 clones. Approximately 2% of the sample comes from the top ten. Sequenced: PBMCs. Receptors were obtained from a man aged 25 to 40 in good health and CMV-seronegative.

The rearrangement uses TRBV5-4 and TRBJ2-6; a weak D match, TRBD1 (7 bases). CDR1 is SGHNT, CDR2 YYREEE, per germline (reference sequence). V lost 4 bases to trimming and J lost 2 bases, with 19 bases between them. The CDR3 extends over 18 amino acids. Here the CDR3 reads CASSRGMAGQPGANVLTF. The CDR3 DNA sequence: TGTGCCAGCAGCCGGGGAATGGCGGGACAGCCTGGGGCCAACGTCCTGACTTTC.

The genes are TRBV7-2 and TRBJ2-5; 9 bases agree with TRBD1. The CDR3 sequence is 16 residues long. With V trimmed by 1 base and J by 5 bases, 8 bases remained unmatched. The V gene's germline CDR1 is SGHTA and CDR2 FQGNSA. CDR3: CASSLEGDRGFETQYF. The CDR3 DNA reads as TGTGCCAGCAGCTTAGAGGGAGACAGGGGGTTTGAGACCCAGTACTTC.

V is TRBV7-8 and J is TRBJ2-7; 8 bases are shared with TRBD1. Germline lookup yields CDR1 SGHVS and CDR2 FQNEAQ. CDR3 length equals 13 residues. J was trimmed by 5 bases and V by 7 bases; bases with no gene match: 7. CDR3 sequence reads: CASTGDRQHEQYF. CDR3 coding DNA: TGTGCCAGCACCGGGGACAGGCAACACGAGCAGTACTTC.

The rearrangement links TRBV10-3 to TRBJ2-1; TRBD2 might be the D (5 bases). The length of the CDR3 is 13 residues. The germline V gene encodes CDR1 ENHRY and CDR2 SYGVKD. V was clipped by 4 bases and J by 7 bases, with 11 bases between them. In DNA form, the CDR3 reads TGTGCCATCAGTGGGACTTCCTTAAATGAGCAGTTCTTC. Residues: CAISGTSLNEQFF.

The chain links TRBV6-4 to TRBJ2-1, with a weak D call TRBD1 (6 bases). The germline V gene encodes CDR1 MRHNA and CDR2 SNTAGT. V shed 5 bases and J shed 6 bases, with 17 bases lying between them. This CDR3 region has 15 residues. CDR3 amino acids: CASSPGQLDFNEQFF. The CDR3 nucleotides are TGTGCCAGCAGTCCAGGACAGCTAGACTTCAATGAGCAGTTCTTC.

The chain uses TRBV6-5 and TRBJ2-7; possibly TRBD2 for D (6 bases). Between the trimmed V and J ends, which lost 0 bases and 2 bases, there was a span of 8 bases. Germline V CDR1 and CDR2: MNHEY, SVGAGI. The CDR3 is 14 amino acids. As DNA, the CDR3 is TGTGCCAGCAGTTACTCGAAGCGGGCCTACGAGCAGTACTTC. Translation gives CASSYSKRAYEQYF.

V gene TRBV28 combines with J gene TRBJ2-1, with D possibly matching TRBD2 (6 bases). V was shortened by 3 bases and J by 6 bases, with 15 bases between the two germline ends. This CDR3 has 15 amino acids. Germline CDR1 reads MDHEN; CDR2 reads SYDVKM. This CDR3 is CASSLGGTKVNEQFF. For the CDR3, the DNA is TGTGCCAGCAGTTTGGGCGGGACCAAGGTCAATGAGCAGTTCTTC.

The chain is built from TRBV7-6 and TRBJ2-7, with 8 bases aligning to TRBD2. The CDR3 runs 16 residues. V lost 1 base and J lost 7; bases outside the gene matches: 12. Per germline, CDR1 SGHVS and CDR2 FNYEAQ. The CDR3, as DNA: TGTGCCAGCAGCTTAGGGAGCGGGAGAAGATACCGGGAGCAGTACTTC. It codes for CASSLGSGRRYREQYF.

As for this clone: In the same sample, other DNA sequences code for this CDR3. V gene TRBV11-2 combines with J gene TRBJ2-1, with 9 bases that match TRBD2. The V gene's germline CDR1 is SGHAT and CDR2 FQNNGV. The CDR3 spans 15 residues. With V trimmed by 5 bases and J by 7 bases, 9 bases remained unmatched. The CDR3 coding sequence is TGTGCCAGCAGCCTAGGACTAGCGAGGGGTAATGAGCAGTTCTTC. Amino acids: CASSLGLARGNEQFF. The full variable domain, with the rest looked up from reference TRBV11-2 and TRBJ2-1, is EAGVAQSPRYKIIEKRQSVAFWCNPISGHATLYWYQQILGQGPKLLIQFQNNGVVDDSQLPKDRFSAERLKGVDSTLKIQPAKLEDSAVYLCASSLGLARGNEQFFGPGTRLTVL.

The V and J genes are TRBV27 and TRBJ2-1; D unresolved. Trimming pared 5 bases from V and 7 bases from J, leaving 9 bases between. This CDR3 contains 12 residues. CDR1 is MNHEY and CDR2 is SMNVEV in the germline V gene (reference sequence). Here the CDR3 reads CASSPIVNEQFF. The CDR3 bases are TGTGCCAGCAGTCCCATAGTGAATGAGCAGTTCTTC.

The chain uses TRBV4-3 and TRBJ1-2; 7 positions agree with TRBD1. V gave up 2 bases and J gave up 6 bases; unmatched junction bases: 6. The CDR3 is 14 amino acids. In germline, CDR1 is LGHNA, CDR2 YSLEER. The CDR3 DNA is TGCGCCAGCAGCCAATCGACAGGGCTTGATGGCTACACCTTC. Encoded protein: CASSQSTGLDGYTF.

The chain combines TRBV7-2 with TRBJ2-6; 7 positions match TRBD2. J lost 2 bases, V lost 2 bases, and 3 bases had no gene match. CDR3 length: 16 amino acids. CDR1 is SGHTA and CDR2 is FQGNSA in the germline V gene. The CDR3 region has the DNA TGTGCCAGCAGCTTAAATGGGGGGGCTGGGGCCAACGTCCTGACTTTC. As protein: CASSLNGGAGANVLTF.

V gene TRBV4-3 combines with J gene TRBJ1-2; D unclear. Trimming pared 1 base from V and 0 bases from J, leaving 9 bases between. This CDR3 comprises 15 residues. Germline V gene lookup returns CDR1 LGHNA and CDR2 YSLEER. The CDR3 DNA reads as TGCGCCAGCAGCCAAGGTAGCAGTTCTAACTATGGCTACACCTTC. This translates into CASSQGSSSNYGYTF.

The V call is TRBV7-9, the J call TRBJ2-7, with D possibly matching TRBD2 (7 bases). Germline assignment: CDR1 SEHNR and CDR2 FQNEAQ (reference sequence). The CDR3 loop spans 12 amino acids. The CDR3 DNA reads as TGTGCTACAGGGACTAAAGGGTGGGAGCAGTACTTC. This codes for CATGTKGWEQYF.

This chain links TRBV11-2 with TRBJ2-5, with 14 bases that match TRBD2. The CDR3 has 17 amino acids. V lost 3 bases to trimming and J lost 5 bases; unmatched junction nucleotides: 8. Germline CDR1 is SGHAT and CDR2 is FQNNGV. The CDR3 DNA follows: TGTGCCAGCAGCTTCCCGGGACTAGCGGGAGTAAGGGAGACCCAGTACTTC. Amino acids: CASSFPGLAGVRETQYF.

The V call is TRBV19, the J call TRBJ1-1; 10 nucleotides match TRBD1. The trim removed 3 bases at V and 2 bases at J, leaving 6 bases unmatched. The length of the CDR3 is 16 residues. In germline, CDR1 is LNHDA, CDR2 SQIVND (reference sequence). For the CDR3, the DNA is TGTGCCAGTAGTATCGGAGGACAGGGGGTTAACACTGAAGCTTTCTTT. It yields the protein CASSIGGQGVNTEAFF. Using reference TRBV19 and TRBJ1-1 for the parts outside the CDR3, the full variable domain is DGGITQSPKYLFRKEGQNVTLSCEQNLNHDAMYWYRQDPGQGLRLIYYSQIVNDFQKGDIAEGYSVSREKKESFPLTVTSAQKNPTAFYLCASSIGGQGVNTEAFFGQGTRLTVV.

The rearrangement links TRBV13 to TRBJ1-2; D uncertain. The CDR3 has 14 residues. The germline V and J ends were trimmed by 2 bases and 5 bases, with 12 bases remaining between them. Germline V gene sequence: CDR1 PRHDT, CDR2 FYEKMQ (reference sequence). The CDR3 loop reads CASSLRNRVYGYTF. For the CDR3, the DNA is TGTGCCAGCAGCTTACGAAACCGGGTTTATGGCTACACCTTC.

The CDR3 loop is CVRSLGGDNVSYEQYF. As DNA, the CDR3 is TGTGTCAGAAGCTTAGGGGGCGACAACGTCTCCTACGAGCAGTACTTC. The chain links TRBV7-5 to TRBJ2-5; the table calls TRBD1, which could not be checked here. The J call may not be correct, given that the DNA end is closer to TRBJ2-7. TRBV7-5 corresponds to a pseudogene. The CDR3 length is 16 residues.

The chain employs TRBV5-6 and TRBJ1-2; a weak D match, TRBD1 (6 bases). The CDR3 runs 13 residues. V dropped 4 bases and J dropped 1 base, with 8 bases sitting between them. In germline, CDR1 is SGHDT, CDR2 YYEEEE. The CDR3 loop is CASSLQGNYGYTF. As DNA, the CDR3 is TGTGCCAGCAGCCTACAGGGTAACTATGGCTACACCTTC.